This TCR beta chain appears in the sequencing data of a study of CD8 T cells in Susac syndrome. Trimming cost V 4 bases and J 5 bases; bases outside gene matches: 12. The CDR3 spans 16 residues. Germline values: CDR1 SGHRS, CDR2 YFSETQ. Random hexamers were used to reverse transcribe roughly 0.45 to 1 ug of RNA. Across 54 Vbeta and 13 Jbeta, TCR beta CDR3 was amplified with immunoSEQ multiplex PCR. Using its own MiXCR run on the immunoSEQ multiplex PCR reads, TCRdb lists one record per CDR3 protein. This table has roughly 200,000 distinct CDR3 sequences, less than 95% appearing once. Negative isolation yielded CD8+ and CD4+ T cells; FACS enriched TEMRA cells.

The sequence came from a human donor in good health. The sample taken for sequencing was CD4+ T cells from PBMCs. The V gene is TRBV5-1, the J gene TRBJ2-3; 8 nucleotides line up with TRBD2. Written as DNA, the CDR3 is TGCGCCAGCAGCCTAGGTATAGCGGGGCTCGGAGATACGCAGTATTTT. Translating it yields CASSLGIAGLGDTQYF.